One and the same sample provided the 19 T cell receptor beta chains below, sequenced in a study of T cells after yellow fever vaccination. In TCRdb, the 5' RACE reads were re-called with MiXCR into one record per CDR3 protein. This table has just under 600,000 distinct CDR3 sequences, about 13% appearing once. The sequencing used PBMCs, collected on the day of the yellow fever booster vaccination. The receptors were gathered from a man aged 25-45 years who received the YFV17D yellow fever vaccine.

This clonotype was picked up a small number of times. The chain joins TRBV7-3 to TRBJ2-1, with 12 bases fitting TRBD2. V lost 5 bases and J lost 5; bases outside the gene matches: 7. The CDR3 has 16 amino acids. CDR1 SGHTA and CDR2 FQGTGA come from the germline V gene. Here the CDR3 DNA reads TGTGCCAGCAGCCCTAGCGGGAGGGCCTTGCACAATGAGCAGTTCTTC. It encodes CASSPSGRALHNEQFF.

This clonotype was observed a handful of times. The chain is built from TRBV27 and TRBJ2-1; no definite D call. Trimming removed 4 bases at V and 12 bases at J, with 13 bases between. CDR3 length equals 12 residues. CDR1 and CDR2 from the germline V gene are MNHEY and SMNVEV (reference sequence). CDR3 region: CASSCPYLRQFF. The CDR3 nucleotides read TGTGCCAGCAGTTGCCCCTACCTAAGGCAGTTCTTC.

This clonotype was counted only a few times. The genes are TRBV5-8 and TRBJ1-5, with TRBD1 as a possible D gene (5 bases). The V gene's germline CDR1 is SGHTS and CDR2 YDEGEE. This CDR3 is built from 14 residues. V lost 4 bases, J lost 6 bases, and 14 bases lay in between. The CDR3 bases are TGTGCCAGCAGCCCCCTCCAGGGAAGTCAGCCCCAGCATTTT. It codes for CASSPLQGSQPQHF. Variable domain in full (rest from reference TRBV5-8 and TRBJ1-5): EAGVTQSPTHLIKTRGQQATLRCSPISGHTSVYWYQQALGLGLQFLLWYDEGEERNRGNFPPRFSGRQFPNYSSELNVNALELEDSALYLCASSPLQGSQPQHFGDGTRLSIL.

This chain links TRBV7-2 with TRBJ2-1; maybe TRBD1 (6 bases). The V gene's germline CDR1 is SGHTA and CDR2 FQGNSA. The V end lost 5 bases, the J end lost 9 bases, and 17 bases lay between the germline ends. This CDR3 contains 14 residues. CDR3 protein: CASSHQPIQGEQFF. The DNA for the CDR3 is TGTGCCAGCAGCCACCAGCCTATACAGGGTGAGCAGTTCTTC.

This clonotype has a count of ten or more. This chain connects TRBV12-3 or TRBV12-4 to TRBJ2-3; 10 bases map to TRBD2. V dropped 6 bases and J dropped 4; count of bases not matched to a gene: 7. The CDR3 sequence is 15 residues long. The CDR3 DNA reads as TGTGCCAGCAGGCCTAGCGGGAGTGGGGCAGATACGCAGTATTTT. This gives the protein CASRPSGSGADTQYF.

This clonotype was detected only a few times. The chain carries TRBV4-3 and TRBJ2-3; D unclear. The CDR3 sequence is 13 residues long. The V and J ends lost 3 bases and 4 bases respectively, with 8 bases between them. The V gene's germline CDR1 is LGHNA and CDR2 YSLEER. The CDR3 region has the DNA TGCGCCAGCAGCCACCCATCCGCAGATACGCAGTATTTT. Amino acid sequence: CASSHPSADTQYF.

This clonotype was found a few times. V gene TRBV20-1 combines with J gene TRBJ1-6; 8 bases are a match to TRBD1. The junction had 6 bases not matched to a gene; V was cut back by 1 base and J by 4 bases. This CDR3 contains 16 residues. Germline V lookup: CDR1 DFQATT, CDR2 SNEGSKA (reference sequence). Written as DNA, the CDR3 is TGCAGTGCTAGAGCCGGACAGGGTACTTATAATTCACCCCTCCACTTT. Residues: CSARAGQGTYNSPLHF.

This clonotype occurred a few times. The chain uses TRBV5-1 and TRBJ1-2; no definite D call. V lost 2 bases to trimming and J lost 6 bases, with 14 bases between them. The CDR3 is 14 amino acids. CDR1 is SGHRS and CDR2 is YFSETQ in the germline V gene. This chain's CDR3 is CASSLGTSRDGYTF. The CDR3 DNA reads TGCGCCAGCAGCTTAGGAACGTCCCGGGATGGCTACACCTTC.

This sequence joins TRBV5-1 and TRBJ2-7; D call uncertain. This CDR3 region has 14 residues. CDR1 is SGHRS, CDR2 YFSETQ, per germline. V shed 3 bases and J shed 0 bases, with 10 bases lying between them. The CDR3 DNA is TGCGCCAGCAGCTCCGACACAGTCTCCTACGAGCAGTACTTC. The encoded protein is CASSSDTVSYEQYF.

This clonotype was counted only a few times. The CDR3 DNA sequence: TGTGCCTGGATTGAAGGAGCTGGGACCGGGGAGCTGTTTTTT. It encodes CAWIEGAGTGELFF. This chain uses TRBV30 with TRBJ2-2; D is uncertain. Germline CDR1 is GTSNPN and CDR2 is SVGIG (reference sequence). The V gene lost 4 bases and the J gene lost 5 bases, with 14 bases spanning the gap. The CDR3 has 14 amino acids.

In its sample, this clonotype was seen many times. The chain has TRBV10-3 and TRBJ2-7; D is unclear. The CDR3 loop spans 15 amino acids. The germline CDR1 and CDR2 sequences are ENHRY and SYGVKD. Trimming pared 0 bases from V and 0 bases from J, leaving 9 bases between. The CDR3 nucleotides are TGTGCCATCAGTGAGTCTCAGCGACACTCCTACGAGCAGTACTTC. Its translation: CAISESQRHSYEQYF.

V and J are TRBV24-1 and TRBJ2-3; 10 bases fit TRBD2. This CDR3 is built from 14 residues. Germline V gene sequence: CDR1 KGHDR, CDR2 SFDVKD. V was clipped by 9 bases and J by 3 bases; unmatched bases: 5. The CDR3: CATGASGRTDTQYF. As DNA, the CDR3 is TGTGCCACCGGCGCTAGCGGGAGAACAGATACGCAGTATTTT.

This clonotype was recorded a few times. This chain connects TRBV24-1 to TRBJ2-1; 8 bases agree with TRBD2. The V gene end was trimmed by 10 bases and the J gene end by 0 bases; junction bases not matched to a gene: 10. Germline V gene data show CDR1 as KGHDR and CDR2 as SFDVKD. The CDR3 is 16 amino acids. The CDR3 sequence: CATSATSASSYNEQFF. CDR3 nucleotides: TGTGCCACTTCAGCGACTAGCGCGAGCTCCTACAATGAGCAGTTCTTC.

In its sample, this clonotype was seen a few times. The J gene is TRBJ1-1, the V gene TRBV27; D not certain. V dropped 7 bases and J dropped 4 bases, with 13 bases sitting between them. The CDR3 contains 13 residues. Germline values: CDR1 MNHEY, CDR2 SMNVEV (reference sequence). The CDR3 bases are TGTGCCAGCACGCCCGGGATCGGCACTGAAGCTTTCTTT. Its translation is CASTPGIGTEAFF.

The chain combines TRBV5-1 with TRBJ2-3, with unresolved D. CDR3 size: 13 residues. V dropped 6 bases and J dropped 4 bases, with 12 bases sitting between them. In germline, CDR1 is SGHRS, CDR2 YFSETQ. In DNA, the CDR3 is TGCGCCAGCACGTCCGACTTGTCAGATACGCAGTATTTT. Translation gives CASTSDLSDTQYF.

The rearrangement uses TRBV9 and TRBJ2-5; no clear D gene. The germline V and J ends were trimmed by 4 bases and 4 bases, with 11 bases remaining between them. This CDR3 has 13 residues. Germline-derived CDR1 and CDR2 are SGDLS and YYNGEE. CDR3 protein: CASSFGRSETQYF. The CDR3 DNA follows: TGTGCCAGCAGCTTCGGACGCTCAGAGACCCAGTACTTC.

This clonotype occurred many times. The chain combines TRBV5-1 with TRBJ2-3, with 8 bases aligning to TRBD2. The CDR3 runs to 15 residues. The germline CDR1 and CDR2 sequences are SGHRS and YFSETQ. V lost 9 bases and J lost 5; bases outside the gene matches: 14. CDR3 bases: TGCGCCACTCGCGCGGGAGGCTCCGCGGGAGATACGCAGTATTTT. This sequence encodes CATRAGGSAGDTQYF.

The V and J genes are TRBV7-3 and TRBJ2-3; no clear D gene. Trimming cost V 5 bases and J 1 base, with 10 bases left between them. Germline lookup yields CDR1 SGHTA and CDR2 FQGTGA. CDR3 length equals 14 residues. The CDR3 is CASSPFSGTDTQYF. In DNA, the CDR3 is TGTGCCAGCAGCCCCTTTTCGGGCACAGATACGCAGTATTTT.

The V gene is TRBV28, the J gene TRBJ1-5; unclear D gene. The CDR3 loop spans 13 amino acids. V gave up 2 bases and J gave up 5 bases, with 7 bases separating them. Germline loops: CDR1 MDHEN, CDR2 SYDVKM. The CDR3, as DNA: TGTGCCAGCAGTTTAGGGCGACATCAGCCCCAGCATTTT. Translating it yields CASSLGRHQPQHF. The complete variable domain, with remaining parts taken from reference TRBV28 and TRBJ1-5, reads DVKVTQSSRYLVKRTGEKVFLECVQDMDHENMFWYRQDPGLGLRLIYFSYDVKMKEKGDIPEGYSVSREKKERFSLILESASTNQTSMYLCASSLGRHQPQHFGDGTRLSIL.